This T cell receptor beta chain is drawn from a study of shared clonotypes between healthy human individuals (dated by TCRdb to the early 2020s). For the study in its entirety: A few men and a couple of women, aged 18 to 49 years, made up the cohort. Per donor, three plates each were used for CD4 naive and CD4 memory, two for CD8 naive, and one for CD8 memory. To estimate repertoire size and how much clonotypes are shared between individuals, the study performed deep sequencing of blood TCR repertoires from about five healthy adults. To increase sequencing depth and limit assay-specific biases, different laboratories used diverse techniques to prepare libraries and sequence TCR repertoires. Each donor's leukapheresis produced roughly between roughly 0.85 and 9.5 billion PBMCs.

TCR CDR3 regions were amplified from genomic DNA by multiplex PCR using the deep immunoSEQ assay. Extracted genomic DNA from each cell subset was spread evenly across all wells of several immunoSEQ 96-well plates, with each plate serving as a replicate. For sorted subsets, around 200 ng genomic DNA, equal to tens of thousands of T cell genomes, was loaded into each replicate PCR. Purified libraries were measured with a Qubit 3.0 fluorometer, size-checked on a Bioanalyzer 2100, and measured again with the KAPA Library Quantification kit. Each immunoSEQ 96-well plate was sequenced on its own single-read 150-cycle Illumina NextSeq 550 flow cell. Concerning the study's data processing: Because only junctional sequences without quality scores were contained in the immunoSEQ output, filtering matching that applied to full-length reads could not be performed. To assign V/J genes and CDR3, sequences were annotated against IMGT germline references using PyIR, a Python wrapper for IgBLAST v1.9. Any read was removed if the V/J assignment was weak (E-value above 1e-6), the CDR3 was missing, or the read contained stop codons, out-of-frame junctions, or ambiguous translated residues. V3J clonotypes were defined as sequences sharing an identical inferred V gene, J gene, and CDR3 amino acid sequence. Percentage overlap between repertoires was calculated by dividing the number of shared unique clonotypes by the size of the smaller repertoire. Richness of each repertoire was evaluated using RTK rarefaction, the Chao1 estimator, and Recon v2.1 estimates of unobserved clonotypes. Generation probabilities were computed with OLGA for all TCRbeta clonotypes obtained by the gDNA method from a few donors. Here the immuneACCESS table is served through TCRdb, limited to in-frame sequences with V and J called. Missing clones are a known gap in these copies; in checked studies unresolved V genes cover under half, and the rest lacks a known reason. D and trimming come from the DNA, and the V and J calls and clone size come from that table. Recorded for this sample are about 820,000 clones; around 93% of them occurred a single time. In total, the top ten clones hold under 30% of the sample.

On this clone: What antigen it recognizes has not been identified. No much larger clone is present one base from it, and per-base qualities are unavailable.

The germline V gene (reference sequence) gives CDR1 as SEHNR and CDR2 as FQNEAQ. The CDR3 covers 18 residues, taking in both the cysteine and the phenylalanine. Only the CDR3 DNA is retained, 54 bases long and in frame from the first base. At the junction V is shortened by 5 bases and J by 2 bases; bases outside the gene matches: 10. Study-wide findings and limitations: Because the study included only a small number of donors, the genetic and exposure-history diversity represented was limited. Pairwise subsampling led to the expectation that sequencing depth would affect the degree of clonotype sharing among donors. Clonotypes shared by all four sorted-subset donors showed higher generation probabilities than non-shared clonotypes. Sampling was restricted to blood, and TCR repertoires in tissues likely differ from the TCR repertoires found in blood. Naive subsets generally had larger estimated clonotype richness than memory subsets. Across a handful of donors, approximately 5% of naive CD4, roughly 3.5% of naive CD8, 2% to 2.5% of memory CD4, and roughly 0.41% of memory CD8 clonotypes were shared. Rarefaction of sorted-subset datasets indicated incomplete sequencing despite the large sequencing depth.

For the CD8 naive samples, CD45RO-negative cells were positively selected for CCR7, yielding a CD45RA+CCR7+ population from which TemRA cells were excluded. Donors were healthy HIV-negative adults with no recently reported acute infections or vaccinations. Every donor was a Caucasian adult living in Nashville, Tennessee, USA. After blood collection by leukapheresis, PBMCs were isolated using Ficoll-Histopaque density gradient centrifugation and then cryopreserved in the vapor phase of liquid nitrogen. Purity and quantity of every magnetically sorted T cell population were checked by analytical flow cytometry. Genomic DNA was isolated from every sorted fraction and measured by UV absorbance on a Nanodrop 2000c.

The rearranged segments are TRBV7-9 and TRBJ2-6; 9 middle bases align to TRBD1. Sequenced sample: naive CD8+ T cells sorted from blood. The cell subset or site label for this specimen denotes: CD45RA+CCR7+. The sequence derives from a man aged 25-45 years in good health. The nucleotides are TGTGCCAGCAGCCCAGAAGAGGGACAGGGAACTGGGGCCAACGTCCTGACTTTC. Its amino acids are CASSPEEGQGTGANVLTF.